This T cell receptor beta chain was identified during a study of CD8 T cells in Susac syndrome. Remarks on this clonotype: Its antigen is currently unknown.

Matched for age and sex, the controls were healthy donors. While CD8+ and CD4+ T cells were isolated negatively, TEMRA cells were enriched by FACS. An amount of RNA that ranged from roughly 0.45 to 1 ug was reverse transcribed with random hexamers. TCR beta CDR3 was amplified by immunoSEQ covering 54 Vbeta and 13 Jbeta. MiXCR, applied by TCRdb to the immunoSEQ multiplex PCR reads, yields one record per CDR3 protein. Of more than 150,000 distinct CDR3 sequences listed, under 95% were seen once; the top ten hold approximately 0.082%. Study-level findings and limits: Only a relatively small number of individuals were included in the TCR sequencing and HLA analysis.

Trimming pared 7 bases from V and 0 bases from J, leaving 13 bases between. The CDR3 sequence is 14 residues long. The germline CDR1 and CDR2 sequences are MNHEY and SVGEGT. The V gene is TRBV6-2 or TRBV6-3, the J gene TRBJ2-7; TRBD1 is a possible D gene (5 bases). Sequencing used CD4+ T cells from PBMCs. The receptor comes from a human donor in good health. The CDR3 spells CASTRDSNSYEQYF. The CDR3 DNA reads TGTGCCAGCACTCGAGACAGCAACTCCTACGAGCAGTACTTC.